A single sample is the source of the 4 T cell receptor beta chains below, sequenced in a study of post-analysis software for immune sequencing data. The study's findings and limits: Patients carried a handful of TRBV segments more frequently than controls did, and TRBV5-6, TRBV5-1 and TRBV20-1 were among them.

Unique molecular identifiers were carried by the TCR beta cDNA libraries. TCRdb reprocessed the PCR reads with MiXCR, giving one entry per CDR3 protein. The table includes 500,000 to 600,000 distinct CDR3 sequences, roughly two fifths detected once. For these receptors, no antigen is known. The material sequenced was blood. The receptors were gathered from a girl under 18 with multiple sclerosis.

The chain recombines TRBV12-3 or TRBV12-4 with TRBJ2-1; 9 nucleotides agree with TRBD2. V was clipped by 5 bases and J by 8 bases; unmatched bases: 13. The CDR3 sequence is 16 residues long. The CDR3 DNA follows: TGTGCCAGCAGTGAGCCTTGGCGGGAGGGCCTCTATGAGCAGTTCTTC. Translation: CASSEPWREGLYEQFF.

A few counts support this clonotype. The rearrangement uses TRBV10-3 and TRBJ1-1; D is unclear. The length of the CDR3 is 14 residues. Germline values: CDR1 ENHRY, CDR2 SYGVKD. Trimming pared 0 bases from V and 2 bases from J, leaving 7 bases between. The CDR3: CAISESGVNTEAFF. CDR3 in DNA: TGTGCCATCAGTGAGTCCGGGGTTAACACTGAAGCTTTCTTT.

This clonotype is a singleton in its sample. The chain combines TRBV9 with TRBJ2-4; 8 bases agree with TRBD2. Germline-derived CDR1 and CDR2 are SGDLS and YYNGEE. There are 16 residues in the CDR3. The V and J ends lost 4 bases and 15 bases, in that order; junction bases with no gene match: 21. CDR3 DNA: TGTGCCAGCAGCCCTCGAATAGCGGGGAGCTCCTACGAGCGGTACTTC. Amino acids: CASSPRIAGSSYERYF.

This clonotype was seen more than once but under ten times. The chain employs TRBV20-1 and TRBJ2-1; 8 bases fit TRBD2. V was pared by 5 bases and J by 0 bases, with 3 bases of the junction left unmatched. The germline CDR1 and CDR2 sequences are DFQATT and SNEGSKA (reference sequence). This CDR3 has 14 amino acids. CDR3 amino acids: CSALAGPSYNEQFF. The CDR3 DNA reads as TGCAGTGCTTTAGCGGGACCCTCCTACAATGAGCAGTTCTTC.